The sequence of this T cell receptor beta chain was determined in a study of blood T cell repertoires in COVID-19. Study-level information: Samples came from the United States, Italy and Spain, spanning acute and convalescent COVID-19.

Some clones are missing from TCRdb's copy, which holds only in-frame ones; the method was immunoSEQ multiplex PCR. This sample has roughly 20,000 clones, with approximately 87% found just once. The CDR3 length is 19 residues. V gave up 1 base and J gave up 0 bases; unmatched junction bases: 11. CDR1 is LGHNT and CDR2 is FRNRAP in the germline V gene. The sequence was collected from a human donor in a cohort sampled during active COVID-19. Sequencing input: peripheral blood. The gene calls are TRBV12-5 and TRBJ2-2, with 7 nucleotides matching TRBD1. The CDR3 DNA reads as TGTGCTAGTGGTTTGGAACAGACAGGGCTGGGGTCGAACACCGGGGAGCTGTTTTTT. Encoded protein: CASGLEQTGLGSNTGELFF.